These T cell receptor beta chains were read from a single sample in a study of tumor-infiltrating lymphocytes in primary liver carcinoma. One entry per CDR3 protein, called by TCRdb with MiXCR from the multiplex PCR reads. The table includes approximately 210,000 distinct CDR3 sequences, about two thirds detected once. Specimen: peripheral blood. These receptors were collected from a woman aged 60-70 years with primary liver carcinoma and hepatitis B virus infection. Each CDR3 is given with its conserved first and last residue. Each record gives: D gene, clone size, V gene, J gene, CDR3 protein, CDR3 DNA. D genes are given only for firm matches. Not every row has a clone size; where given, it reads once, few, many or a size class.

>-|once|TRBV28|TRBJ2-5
CACSFRGEETQYF
TGTGCCTGCAGTTTTAGGGGGGAGGAGACCCAGTACTTC
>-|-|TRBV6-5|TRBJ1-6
CASSGEPAGPRKGPLHF
TGTGCCAGCAGTGGAGAACCAGCCGGGCCTCGGAAAGGTCCCCTCCACTTC
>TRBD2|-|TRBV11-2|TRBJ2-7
CVSSLVLAGTAYEQYF
TGTGTCAGCAGCTTAGTCCTAGCGGGCACGGCCTACGAACAGTACTTC
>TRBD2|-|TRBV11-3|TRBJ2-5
CARSEGRAETRYF
TGTGCCAGGAGCGAGGGGAGGGCAGAGACCCGGTACTTC
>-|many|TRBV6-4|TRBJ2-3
CASSARTRGDDTQYF
TGTGCCAGCAGTGCCCGGACAAGGGGGGATGATACGCAGTATTTT
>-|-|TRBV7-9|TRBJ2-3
CASSFSGISTDTQYF
TGTGCCAGCAGCTTCTCGGGGATAAGCACAGATACGCAGTATTTT
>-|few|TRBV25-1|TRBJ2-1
CASSAPPGAGSYNEQFF
TGTGCCAGCAGTGCCCCTCCGGGAGCGGGTTCCTACAATGAGCAGTTCTTC
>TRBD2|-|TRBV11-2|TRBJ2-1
CASNSTSGRYNEQFF
TGTGCGAGCAACTCCACTAGCGGAAGGTACAATGAGCAGTTCTTC
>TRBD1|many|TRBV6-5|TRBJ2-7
CASSYTGQGWDEQYF
TGTGCCAGCAGTTACACTGGACAGGGGTGGGACGAGCAGTACTTC
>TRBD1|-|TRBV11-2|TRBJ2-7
CVSSRDRVYEQYF
TGTGTCAGCAGCAGGGACAGGGTTTACGAGCAGTACTTC
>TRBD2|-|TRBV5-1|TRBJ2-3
CASARREGHDTQYF
TGCGCCAGCGCCAGGCGGGAGGGCCACGATACGCAGTATTTT
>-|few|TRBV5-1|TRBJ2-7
CASSLEGLGIYEQYF
TGCGCCAGCAGCTTGGAAGGCCTGGGCATCTACGAGCAGTACTTC
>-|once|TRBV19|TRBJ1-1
CASSVLPLTLNTEAFF
TGTGCCAGTAGTGTTCTCCCCTTAACATTGAACACTGAAGCTTTCTTT
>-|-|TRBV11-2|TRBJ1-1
CASSSEAQMMNTEAFF
TGTGCCAGCAGCTCAGAAGCGCAGATGATGAACACTGAAGCTTTCTTT
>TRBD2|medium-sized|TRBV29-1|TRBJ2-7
CSVALGTSGYEQYF
TGCAGCGTCGCCCTTGGGACTAGCGGCTACGAGCAGTACTTC
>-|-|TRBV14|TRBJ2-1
CASSHLPPGQGDLVMGNEQFF
TGTGCCAGCAGCCACCTCCCACCGGGACAAGGTGATCTGGTGATGGGCAATGAGCAGTTCTTC
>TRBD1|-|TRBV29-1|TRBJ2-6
CSVSRDREANVLTF
TGCAGCGTTAGCCGAGACAGGGAGGCCAACGTCCTGACTTTC
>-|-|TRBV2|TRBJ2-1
CASRGYSPWEQFF
TGTGCCAGCAGGGGGTACTCCCCTTGGGAGCAGTTCTTC
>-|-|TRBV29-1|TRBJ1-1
CSVGLMGKLNTETFF
TGCAGCGTTGGGTTGATGGGGAAGCTGAACACTGAAACTTTCTTT